These 7 T cell receptor beta chains were all obtained from the same sample, sequenced in a study of identical twins. TCRdb recomputed calls from the 5' RACE reads with MiXCR, one row per CDR3 protein. The table includes more than 1.5 million distinct CDR3 sequences, around 29% detected once. The sequenced sample was cord blood. The receptors stem from a newborn girl in good health.

This chain's CDR3 is CSARDRTVNTEAFF. The CDR3 DNA sequence: TGCAGTGCTAGAGATAGGACAGTTAACACTGAAGCTTTCTTT. J is TRBJ1-1 and V is TRBV20-1; a possible D gene is TRBD1 (6 bases). The CDR3 is made up of 14 amino acids. V was pared by 0 bases and J by 2 bases, with 10 bases between. CDR1 is DFQATT, CDR2 SNEGSKA, per germline (reference sequence).

This clonotype was seen repeatedly, ten times or more. This chain's CDR3 is CASSLTGFTDTQYF. In DNA, the CDR3 is TGCGCCAGCAGCTTGACAGGATTTACAGATACGCAGTATTTT. The chain couples TRBV5-1 to TRBJ2-3, with D possibly matching TRBD1 (5 bases). The ends were cut back, 1 base at V and 3 bases at J, with 9 bases in the middle. CDR1 and CDR2 from the germline V gene are SGHRS and YFSETQ. The CDR3 has 14 amino acids.

In its sample, this clonotype was seen a few times. The chain has TRBV14 and TRBJ2-5; 8 positions match TRBD2. This CDR3 region has 16 residues. Germline CDR1 SGHDN, CDR2 FVKESK. The trim removed 0 bases at V and 12 bases at J, leaving 15 bases unmatched. The CDR3, as DNA: TGTGCCAGCAGCCAAGATAGGGCGGGAGGATCCCAAAAGGAGTACTTC. This sequence encodes CASSQDRAGGSQKEYF.

This clonotype showed up just a few times. Here the CDR3 DNA reads TGCGCCAGCAGCCCACAGGGGGCGGTCGTCGGAGAGACCCAGTACTTC. It encodes CASSPQGAVVGETQYF. The chain recombines TRBV5-1 with TRBJ2-5; TRBD1 aligns across 9 bases. The V segment lost 4 bases and the J segment 4 bases; nucleotides outside the gene matches: 11. Germline CDR1 is SGHRS and CDR2 is YFSETQ. CDR3 size: 16 residues.

This sequence joins TRBV28 and TRBJ2-3, with 9 bases that match TRBD2. The CDR3 runs 14 residues. The V gene's germline CDR1 is MDHEN and CDR2 SYDVKM. V shed 4 bases, J shed 5 bases, and the junction held 4 bases outside the gene matches. The DNA for the CDR3 is TGTGCCAGCAGTTGGGAGCGGGAGGTAGATACGCAGTATTTT. This codes for CASSWEREVDTQYF.

This clonotype was detected a few times. The V gene is TRBV4-2, the J gene TRBJ1-1; D is undetermined. The germline V gene encodes CDR1 LGHNA and CDR2 YNFKEQ. V was trimmed by 0 bases and J by 4 bases, leaving 15 bases between them. The CDR3 spans 16 residues. CDR3 sequence reads: CASSQDRWGGGTEAFF. The CDR3 region has the DNA TGTGCCAGCAGCCAAGATCGGTGGGGAGGCGGCACTGAAGCTTTCTTT.

The chain links TRBV29-1 to TRBJ2-5, with a weak D call TRBD2 (6 bases). Trimming took off 6 bases at V and 1 base at J, with 15 bases between the two ends. The CDR3 has 14 residues. Germline assignment: CDR1 SQVTM and CDR2 ANQGSEA. The CDR3 loop is CSVRRVGGQETQYF. The CDR3 nucleotides are TGCAGCGTCCGACGGGTGGGAGGCCAAGAGACCCAGTACTTC.